The 4 T cell receptor beta chains below come from one sample, sequenced in a study of blood T cell repertoires in COVID-19 (dated by TCRdb to 2019 to 2021). The protocol used for the library was the immunoSEQ multiplex PCR assay. TCRdb stores this immuneACCESS table with in-frame sequences only. Part of the clones is absent; in the studies checked, under half of the shortfall reflects unresolved V genes, and no reason is known for the rest. Across this sample there are around 220,000 clones, with over 80% seen only once. 6.8% of the sample comes from the top ten. Sequencing input: PBMCs or T cells enriched from blood (not recorded which). These receptors all come from a middle-aged woman who had recovered from COVID-19.

V gene TRBV6-5 combines with J gene TRBJ1-1; tentatively, D is TRBD1 (5 bases). Trimming removed 5 bases at V and 5 bases at J, with 18 bases between. CDR1 is MNHEY and CDR2 is SVGAGI in the germline V gene. CDR3 length: 15 amino acids. The CDR3 spells CASSTRLGGGTEAFF. The CDR3, as DNA: TGTGCCAGCAGTACTCGGTTGGGGGGAGGAACTGAAGCTTTCTTT.

The V and J genes are TRBV7-2 and TRBJ2-5; 7 bases line up with TRBD1. The length of the CDR3 is 14 residues. Germline V CDR1 and CDR2: SGHTA, FQGNSA. The V gene end was trimmed by 3 bases and the J gene end by 1 base; junction bases not matched to a gene: 2. As DNA, the CDR3 is TGTGCCAGCAGCTTTCGACAGGGCCAAGAGACCCAGTACTTC. Its protein product is CASSFRQGQETQYF.

The chain couples TRBV5-4 to TRBJ2-1; 7 bases match TRBD2. V shed 3 bases, J shed 5 bases, and the junction held 11 bases outside the gene matches. The germline gives CDR1 SGHNT, CDR2 YYREEE (reference sequence). The CDR3 covers 16 residues. CDR3 in amino acids: CASSSKSSGVDNEQFF. The CDR3 DNA is TGTGCCAGCAGCTCGAAGTCCAGCGGGGTCGACAATGAGCAGTTCTTC.

The chain carries TRBV11-1 and TRBJ2-2; 8 bases fit TRBD2. The CDR3 has 16 residues. In germline, CDR1 is SGHAT, CDR2 FQDESV (reference sequence). V lost 3 bases, J lost 2 bases, and 5 bases stayed unmatched. The DNA of the CDR3 is TGTGCCAGCAGCTTTTTAGCGGGACTCAACACCGGGGAGCTGTTTTTT. Translating it yields CASSFLAGLNTGELFF.